The rows below give T cell receptor beta chains drawn from one sample of a study of cytomegalovirus exposure and HLA in healthy donors. Profiled with immunoSEQ multiplex PCR; TCRdb holds only in-frame clones, not every one. The sample gives some 200,000 clones, roughly 80% of which show up once; about 1.4% is in the top ten. The sequencing input was PBMCs. These receptors originate from a girl aged 10 to 17 in good health and CMV-seronegative. Both conserved end residues are part of each CDR3. Each record gives: J gene, CDR3 length, clone size, D gene, V gene, CDR3 DNA, CDR3 protein. The D gene is left open where the match is weak. Clone size is given for some rows only: seen once, a few or many times, or a class if the clone is expanded.

J: TRBJ2-5; length: 16; size: .; D: .; V: TRBV5-4; DNA: TGTGCCAGCAGTCAATTATCCCTAGGTACCCCAGAGACCCAGTACTTC; CDR3: CASSQLSLGTPETQYF
J: TRBJ2-1; length: 14; size: .; D: .; V: TRBV6-6; DNA: TGTGCCAGCGCGGTAGGCGGTGCTACCAATGAGCAGTTCTTC; CDR3: CASAVGGATNEQFF
J: TRBJ1-6; length: 17; size: .; D: TRBD1; V: TRBV5-4; DNA: TGTGCCAGCAGCCTGGGACAGGCGAGCTCCTATAATTCACCCCTCCACTTT; CDR3: CASSLGQASSYNSPLHF
J: TRBJ2-3; length: 16; size: .; D: .; V: TRBV5-1; DNA: TGCGCCAGCAGCTTGGTCCGGAGCTCTAGCACAGATACGCAGTATTTT; CDR3: CASSLVRSSSTDTQYF
J: TRBJ2-1; length: 16; size: once; D: TRBD2; V: TRBV18; DNA: TGTGCCAGCTCACCAAGACTAGCGGGGGGACTCAATGAGCAGTTCTTC; CDR3: CASSPRLAGGLNEQFF
J: TRBJ2-7; length: 15; size: .; D: .; V: TRBV28; DNA: TGTGCCAGCAGTTTAATGACAGGCCGCTCCTACGAGCAGTACTTC; CDR3: CASSLMTGRSYEQYF
J: TRBJ2-5; length: 17; size: .; D: .; V: TRBV6-1; DNA: TGTGCCAGCAGTGAGGAAAGACAGAGCGCCTTCCAAGAGACCCAGTACTTC; CDR3: CASSEERQSAFQETQYF
J: TRBJ1-2; length: 14; size: .; D: TRBD1; V: TRBV5-1; DNA: TGCGCCAGCAGCCCTACAGGGGAAGACTATGGCTACACCTTC; CDR3: CASSPTGEDYGYTF
J: TRBJ2-3; length: 16; size: .; D: .; V: TRBV25-1; DNA: TGTGCCAGCAGTGAATCTCAGTTACTATCCACAGATACGCAGTATTTT; CDR3: CASSESQLLSTDTQYF
J: TRBJ1-3; length: 15; size: .; D: .; V: TRBV9; DNA: TGTGCCAGCAGCCCGTGGGTCTCGGGTGGAAACACCATATATTTT; CDR3: CASSPWVSGGNTIYF
J: TRBJ1-6; length: 18; size: .; D: TRBD1; V: TRBV6-1; DNA: TGTGCCAGCAGTGAGATTTGGTCCGGGACAGCGGCCAATTCACCCCTCCACTTT; CDR3: CASSEIWSGTAANSPLHF
J: TRBJ2-7; length: 16; size: once; D: .; V: TRBV4-1; DNA: TGCGCCAGCAGTCCCGGAATAGGACACGCCACCTACGAGCAGTACTTC; CDR3: CASSPGIGHATYEQYF
J: TRBJ2-1; length: 15; size: .; D: TRBD2; V: TRBV6-1; DNA: TGTGCCAGCATCCCACTAGCGGGAGGCCGCAATGAGCAGTTCTTC; CDR3: CASIPLAGGRNEQFF
J: TRBJ1-2; length: 16; size: .; D: TRBD1; V: TRBV6-5; DNA: TGTGCCAGCAGTTACTCGGTTGGACAGGGTGAATATGGCTACACCTTC; CDR3: CASSYSVGQGEYGYTF
J: TRBJ2-3; length: 13; size: .; D: .; V: TRBV7-7; DNA: TGTGCTAGCAGCCCGGCGGTCACAGATACGCAGTATTTT; CDR3: CASSPAVTDTQYF
J: TRBJ1-6; length: 15; size: .; D: .; V: TRBV5-1; DNA: TGCGCCAGCAGCTTTAGACAGGATTATAATTCACCCCTCCACTTT; CDR3: CASSFRQDYNSPLHF
J: TRBJ2-3; length: 16; size: .; D: .; V: TRBV5-1; DNA: TGCGCCAGCAGCTCCGGAGTCTTAGAGCTGGCAGATACGCAGTATTTT; CDR3: CASSSGVLELADTQYF
J: TRBJ2-1; length: 12; size: once; D: .; V: TRBV7-9; DNA: TGTTCCAGCGGGGACACCTACAATGAGCAGTTCTTC; CDR3: CSSGDTYNEQFF
J: TRBJ2-1; length: 13; size: .; D: .; V: TRBV6-1; DNA: TGTGCCAGCAGAGCGCCACTTGGCAATGAGCAGTTCTTC; CDR3: CASRAPLGNEQFF
J: TRBJ2-7; length: 13; size: .; D: TRBD1; V: TRBV28; DNA: TGTGCCAGCTCGGACAGGACAGTATACGAGCAGTACTTC; CDR3: CASSDRTVYEQYF
J: TRBJ2-5; length: 14; size: .; D: TRBD2; V: TRBV6-5; DNA: TGTGCCAGCAGGCAAGCGGGATCCCAAGAGACCCAGTACTTC; CDR3: CASRQAGSQETQYF
J: TRBJ1-5; length: 15; size: .; D: TRBD1; V: TRBV5-6; DNA: TGTGCCAGCAGCTTGGCAGGGGGAGAAGGTCAGCCCCAGCATTTT; CDR3: CASSLAGGEGQPQHF
J: TRBJ2-3; length: 17; size: once; D: TRBD2; V: TRBV4-2; DNA: TGTGCCAGCAGCCTGGGACTAGCGGGGGGGAGCACAGATACGCAGTATTTT; CDR3: CASSLGLAGGSTDTQYF
J: TRBJ1-6; length: 16; size: .; D: TRBD1; V: TRBV6-1; DNA: TGTGCCAGCAGTGACCTCGAAGGACAGGGTTCCTCACCCCTCCACTTT; CDR3: CASSDLEGQGSSPLHF
J: TRBJ1-1; length: 14; size: .; D: .; V: TRBV28; DNA: TGTGCCAGCAGTTTATCAGGGTACGGCACTGAAGCTTTCTTT; CDR3: CASSLSGYGTEAFF
J: TRBJ2-7; length: 15; size: .; D: TRBD2; V: TRBV30; DNA: TGTGCCTGGAGTCGGGAGGGCCTCGGATCCTACGAGCAGTACTTC; CDR3: CAWSREGLGSYEQYF
J: TRBJ1-5; length: 18; size: .; D: .; V: TRBV19; DNA: TGTGCCAGTAGTATTGAGTCCTCGTTCGCTAGACGCAATCAGCCCCAGCATTTT; CDR3: CASSIESSFARRNQPQHF
J: TRBJ2-7; length: 13; size: .; D: TRBD2; V: TRBV10-1; DNA: TGCGCCAGCAGTATCTCCGCGGGGGGCCCGCAGTACTTC; CDR3: CASSISAGGPQYF
J: TRBJ1-4; length: 16; size: .; D: TRBD1; V: TRBV28; DNA: TGTGCCAGCAGTCGACGGACAGGGGGAACTAATGAAAAACTGTTTTTT; CDR3: CASSRRTGGTNEKLFF
J: TRBJ2-7; length: 13; size: .; D: TRBD2; V: TRBV6-1; DNA: TGTGCCTCCTTGGTAGCGGGGGCCTACGAGCAGTACTTC; CDR3: CASLVAGAYEQYF
J: TRBJ2-7; length: 17; size: .; D: .; V: TRBV19; DNA: TGTGCCAGTAGTATAAGGGTCGGCTGGGAGGCTTCCTACGAGCAGTACTTC; CDR3: CASSIRVGWEASYEQYF
J: TRBJ2-3; length: 14; size: .; D: .; V: TRBV9; DNA: TGTGCCAGCAGCGTGAGACAGGTCCGGGATACGCAGTATTTT; CDR3: CASSVRQVRDTQYF
J: TRBJ1-1; length: 13; size: .; D: .; V: TRBV5-6; DNA: TGTGCCAGCAGCTTGGCCGTATACACTGAAGCTTTCTTT; CDR3: CASSLAVYTEAFF
J: TRBJ1-3; length: 15; size: once; D: .; V: TRBV27; DNA: TGTGCCAGCAGCTGGCGGATAGAACCTGGAAACACCATATATTTT; CDR3: CASSWRIEPGNTIYF
J: TRBJ2-3; length: 13; size: .; D: .; V: TRBV5-1; DNA: TGCGCCAGCGGAGGGCACCTTGGGGATACGCAGTATTTT; CDR3: CASGGHLGDTQYF
J: TRBJ1-1; length: 11; size: .; D: .; V: TRBV6-1; DNA: TGTGCCAGCAGTCGGGGAGTTGAAGCTTTCTTT; CDR3: CASSRGVEAFF
J: TRBJ2-1; length: 13; size: .; D: .; V: TRBV25-1; DNA: TGTGCCAGCAGTGAATTCCCGTGGAGTGAGCAGTTCTTC; CDR3: CASSEFPWSEQFF